Here is one TCR beta chain with its context. The data belong to a study of CD8 T cells in Susac syndrome. Sequencing of TCR beta drew on CD8+ and CD4+ T cells from blood. The authors reverse transcribed roughly 0.45 to 1 ug RNA with random hexamers. A multiplex approach, immunoSEQ multiplex PCR, amplified TCR beta CDR3 across 54 Vbeta and 13 Jbeta. MiXCR, run by TCRdb on the immunoSEQ multiplex PCR reads, gives a single entry per CDR3 protein. The sample includes 70,000 or so distinct CDR3 sequences, approximately 95% of them seen just once. Trimming took 3 bases from V and 10 from J; bases not matched to a gene: 6. Germline V CDR1 and CDR2: MGHDK, SYGVNS. The CDR3 has 13 amino acids.

This chain uses TRBV25-1 with TRBJ2-1; 7 bases map to TRBD2. The sequenced sample consisted of CD8+ T cells from PBMCs. This TCR was sampled from a human donor with multiple sclerosis. CDR3 nucleotide sequence: TGTGCCAGCAGTGACGGGGGGTCACAGGAGCAGTTCTTC. It specifies CASSDGGSQEQFF.